This entry lists 5 T cell receptor beta chains sequenced from one sample in a study of Ad26.COV2.S vaccination and SARS-CoV-2 variants. Regarding treatment: approximately 18 received Ad26.COV2.S at low or high dose, single or two shots; five or six received placebo; per-sample allocation not given. Day 63 after the first vaccine or placebo injection was the time point for sampling. TCRdb's table, derived via immunoSEQ multiplex PCR, lists solely in-frame clones and lacks some. Counted here are hundreds of thousands of clones, around 90% occurring once; the ten biggest clones make up 3.4%. The sample was peripheral blood, taken in a trial of Ad26.COV2.S vaccine versus placebo. These receptors were taken from a person aged 18-60 years who received the Ad26.COV2.S COVID-19 vaccine or a placebo.

The chain recombines TRBV4-1 with TRBJ2-5; D gene unclear. Germline lookup yields CDR1 MGHRA and CDR2 YSYEKL. Trimming took 0 bases from V and 4 from J, leaving 6 bases between them. The CDR3 has 13 amino acids. CDR3 DNA sequence: TGCGCCAGCAGCCAAGAGCCCAGAGAGACCCAGTACTTC. Translating it yields CASSQEPRETQYF.

Here the CDR3 DNA reads TGTGCCAGCAGCTCCAGACAGGGGGCAGGAAACACCATATATTTT. Residues: CASSSRQGAGNTIYF. J is TRBJ1-3 and V is TRBV9; 10 nucleotides line up with TRBD1. With V trimmed by 4 bases and J by 4 bases, 5 bases remained unmatched. The CDR3 totals 15 residues. Germline CDR1 SGDLS, CDR2 YYNGEE.

The genes are TRBV6-6 and TRBJ2-7; the D gene is possibly TRBD1 (6 bases). This CDR3 spans 11 amino acids. V was clipped by 6 bases and J by 5 bases, with 8 bases between them. Germline V gene sequence: CDR1 MNHNY, CDR2 SVGAGI (reference sequence). The CDR3 protein is CASRQGDEQYF. CDR3 nucleotides: TGTGCCAGCAGACAGGGTGACGAGCAGTACTTC.

V and J are TRBV30 and TRBJ1-5; the match to TRBD1 covers 7 bases. Germline V gene lookup returns CDR1 GTSNPN and CDR2 SVGIG (reference sequence). The V segment lost 0 bases and the J segment 7 bases; nucleotides outside the gene matches: 12. This CDR3 spans 16 amino acids. This chain's CDR3 is CAWSVPGTVGTQPQHF. The CDR3 DNA sequence: TGTGCCTGGAGTGTCCCCGGGACAGTTGGGACCCAGCCCCAGCATTTT.

The V gene is TRBV6-4, the J gene TRBJ2-1, with D possibly being TRBD1 (6 bases). V was pared by 0 bases and J by 8 bases, with 11 bases between. Germline loops: CDR1 MRHNA, CDR2 SNTAGT. The CDR3 has 14 residues. In DNA, the CDR3 is TGTGCCAGCAGTGACTCCAGACAGGTCGATGAGCAGTTCTTC. As protein: CASSDSRQVDEQFF.